This TCR beta chain was documented in a study of OX40 agonist ivuxolimab in advanced cancers. Study-wide context: People in dose escalation had one of these cancers: hepatocellular carcinoma, melanoma, renal cell or head and neck cancer. Three patients, one with hepatocellular carcinoma and two with cutaneous melanoma, achieved partial responses.

TCRdb's table, derived via immunoSEQ multiplex PCR, lists solely in-frame clones and lacks some. The sample carries roughly 7,700 clones, approximately 70% recorded once. The input for sequencing was CD4+ or CD8+ T cells sorted from blood, taken in a trial of the OX40 agonist ivuxolimab. This clonotype originated in an adult with an advanced solid tumor such as melanoma, head and neck, liver or kidney cancer.

In DNA form, the CDR3 reads TGTGCCAGCAGCCAAGGAAGTAGCGCGATCAATGAGCAGTTCTTC. Translated, it gives CASSQGSSAINEQFF. The J gene is TRBJ2-1, the V gene TRBV14, with D maybe TRBD2 (5 bases). Germline CDR1 SGHDN, CDR2 FVKESK. Trimming shortened V by 1 base and J by 6 bases, and 13 bases separated the two germline ends. This CDR3 is built from 15 residues.